One TCR beta chain is described in this entry. Antigen: not known. The data stem from a study of Ad26.COV2.S vaccination and SARS-CoV-2 variants. Study background: The Ad26.COV2.S arm of the COV1001 trial was where the donor was placed.

Treatment reported: about 20 received Ad26.COV2.S at low or high dose, single or two shots; several received placebo; per-sample allocation not given. Following the first vaccine or placebo injection, samples were taken on day 63. Study findings and constraints: The placebo group had lower spike-specific TCR breadth than the vaccine recipients did. Reported findings describe substantial breadth in spike-specific CD8+ and CD4+ T cell responses following vaccination. The TCR-based breadth and depth measures might underestimate overall T cell responses.

The table came from immunoSEQ multiplex PCR; TCRdb's copy has only in-frame clones and leaves some out. Among over 200,000 clones listed, around nine tenths were seen once. V was shortened by 4 bases and J by 2 bases, with 19 bases between the two germline ends. This CDR3 region has 17 residues. Germline CDR1 and CDR2: KGHDR and SFDVKD. Sequenced here: peripheral blood, sampled in a trial of Ad26.COV2.S vaccine versus placebo. This TCR was recovered from a person aged 18-65 years who received the Ad26.COV2.S COVID-19 vaccine or a placebo. This chain joins TRBV24-1 and TRBJ1-2; D unresolved. DNA for the CDR3: TGTGCCACCAGTGACCACCACACTCTCGACGGGAACTATGGCTACACCTTC. Encoded protein: CATSDHHTLDGNYGYTF.